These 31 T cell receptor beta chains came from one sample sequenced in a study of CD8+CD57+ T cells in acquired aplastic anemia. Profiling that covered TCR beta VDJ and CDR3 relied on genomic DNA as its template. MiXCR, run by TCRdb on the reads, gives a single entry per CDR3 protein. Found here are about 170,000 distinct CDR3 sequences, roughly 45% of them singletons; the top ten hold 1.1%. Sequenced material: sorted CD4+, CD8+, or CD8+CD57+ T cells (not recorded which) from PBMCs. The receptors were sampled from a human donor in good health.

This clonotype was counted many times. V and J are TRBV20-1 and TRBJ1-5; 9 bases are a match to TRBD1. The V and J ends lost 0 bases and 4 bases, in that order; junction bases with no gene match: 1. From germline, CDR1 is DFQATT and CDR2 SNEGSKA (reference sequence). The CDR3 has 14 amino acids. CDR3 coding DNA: TGCAGTGCTAGAGACGGACAGGGGAATCAGCCCCAGCATTTT. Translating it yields CSARDGQGNQPQHF.

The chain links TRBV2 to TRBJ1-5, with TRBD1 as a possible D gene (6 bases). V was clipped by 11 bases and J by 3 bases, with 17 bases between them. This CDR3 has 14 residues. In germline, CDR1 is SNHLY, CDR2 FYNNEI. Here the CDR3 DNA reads TGTGCCTCCCAAGGGGGGGCGCTCAATCAGCCCCAGCATTTT. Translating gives CASQGGALNQPQHF.

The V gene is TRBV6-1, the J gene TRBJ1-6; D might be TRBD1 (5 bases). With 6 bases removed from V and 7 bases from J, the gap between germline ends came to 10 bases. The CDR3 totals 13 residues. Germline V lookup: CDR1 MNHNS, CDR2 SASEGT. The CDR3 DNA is TGTGCCAGCAGGGGACTTTCCAATTCACCCCTCCACTTT. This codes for CASRGLSNSPLHF.

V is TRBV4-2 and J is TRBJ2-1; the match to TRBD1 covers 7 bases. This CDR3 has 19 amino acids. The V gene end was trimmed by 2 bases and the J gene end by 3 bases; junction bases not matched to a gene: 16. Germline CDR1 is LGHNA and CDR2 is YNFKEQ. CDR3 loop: CASSQLEGQLAKYYNEQFF. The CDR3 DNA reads TGTGCCAGCAGCCAATTAGAGGGACAGTTGGCCAAATACTACAATGAGCAGTTCTTC.

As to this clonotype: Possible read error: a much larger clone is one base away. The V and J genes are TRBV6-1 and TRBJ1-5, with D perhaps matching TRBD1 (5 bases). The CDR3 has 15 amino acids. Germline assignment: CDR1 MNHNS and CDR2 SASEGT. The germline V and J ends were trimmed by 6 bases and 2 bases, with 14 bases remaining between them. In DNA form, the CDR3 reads TGTGCCAGCAGCCGTGGGGGAGATGGCAATCAGCCCCAGCATTTT. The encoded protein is CASSRGGDGNQPQHF.

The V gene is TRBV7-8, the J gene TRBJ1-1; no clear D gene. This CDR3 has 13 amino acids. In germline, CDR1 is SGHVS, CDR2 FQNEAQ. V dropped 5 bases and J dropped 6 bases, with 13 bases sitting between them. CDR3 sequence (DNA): TGTGCCAGCAGCATACTAGAAGTAGCTGAAGCTTTCTTT. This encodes CASSILEVAEAFF.

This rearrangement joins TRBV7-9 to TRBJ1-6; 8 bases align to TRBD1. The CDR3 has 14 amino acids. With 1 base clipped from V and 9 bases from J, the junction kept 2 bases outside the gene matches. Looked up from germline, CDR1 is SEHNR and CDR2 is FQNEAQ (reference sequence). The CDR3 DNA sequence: TGTGCCAGCAGCTTAGGGACAGGGTCTTCACCCCTCCACTTT. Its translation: CASSLGTGSSPLHF.

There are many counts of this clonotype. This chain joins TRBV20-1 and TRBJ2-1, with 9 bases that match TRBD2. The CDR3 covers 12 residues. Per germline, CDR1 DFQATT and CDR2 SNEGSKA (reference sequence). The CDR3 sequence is CRGTSYSHEQFF. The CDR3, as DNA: TGCAGAGGGACTAGCTATAGCCATGAGCAGTTCTTC.

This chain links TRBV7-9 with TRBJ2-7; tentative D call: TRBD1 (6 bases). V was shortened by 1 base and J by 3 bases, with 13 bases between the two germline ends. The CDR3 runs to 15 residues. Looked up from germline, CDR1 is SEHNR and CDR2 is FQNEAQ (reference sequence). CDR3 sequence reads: CASSLEGTSNYEQYF. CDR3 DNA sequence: TGTGCCAGCAGCTTAGAAGGGACATCCAACTACGAGCAGTACTTC.

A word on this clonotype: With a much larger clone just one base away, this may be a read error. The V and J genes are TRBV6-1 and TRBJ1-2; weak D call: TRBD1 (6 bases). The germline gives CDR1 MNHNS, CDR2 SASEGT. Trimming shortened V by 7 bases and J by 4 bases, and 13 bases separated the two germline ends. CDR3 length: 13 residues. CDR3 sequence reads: CASTKGGGYGYTF. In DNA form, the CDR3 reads TGTGCCAGCACTAAGGGGGGGGGCTATGGCTACACCTTC.

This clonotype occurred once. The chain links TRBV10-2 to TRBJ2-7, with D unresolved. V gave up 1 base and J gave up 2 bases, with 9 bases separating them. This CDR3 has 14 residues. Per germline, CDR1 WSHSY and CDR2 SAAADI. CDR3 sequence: CASSELVGAYEQYF. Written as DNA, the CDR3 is TGCGCCAGCAGTGAGTTGGTAGGAGCCTACGAGCAGTACTTC.

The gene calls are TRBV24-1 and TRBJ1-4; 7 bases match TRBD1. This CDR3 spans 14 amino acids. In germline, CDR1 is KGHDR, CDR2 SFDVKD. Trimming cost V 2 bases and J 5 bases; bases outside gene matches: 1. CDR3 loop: CATSDSTGNEKLFF. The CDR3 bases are TGTGCCACCAGTGATTCGACAGGGAATGAAAAACTGTTTTTT.

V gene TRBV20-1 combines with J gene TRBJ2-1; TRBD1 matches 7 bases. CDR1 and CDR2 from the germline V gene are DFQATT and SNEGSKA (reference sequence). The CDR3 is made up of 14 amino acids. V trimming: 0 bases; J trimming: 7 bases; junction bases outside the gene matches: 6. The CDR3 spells CSARDPRGRNEQFF. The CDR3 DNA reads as TGCAGTGCTAGAGACCCCAGGGGGAGAAATGAGCAGTTCTTC.

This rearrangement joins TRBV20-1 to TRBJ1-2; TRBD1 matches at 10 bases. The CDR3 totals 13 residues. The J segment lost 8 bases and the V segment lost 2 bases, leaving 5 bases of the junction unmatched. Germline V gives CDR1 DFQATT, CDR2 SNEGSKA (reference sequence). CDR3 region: CSARRQGARGYTF. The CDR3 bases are TGCAGTGCTAGAAGACAGGGGGCGAGGGGCTACACCTTC.

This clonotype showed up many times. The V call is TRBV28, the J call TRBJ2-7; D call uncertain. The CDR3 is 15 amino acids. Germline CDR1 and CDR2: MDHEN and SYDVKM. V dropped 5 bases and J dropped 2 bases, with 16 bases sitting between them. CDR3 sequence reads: CASSASRWQPYEQYF. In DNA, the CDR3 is TGTGCCAGCAGTGCCAGCCGGTGGCAGCCCTACGAGCAGTACTTC.

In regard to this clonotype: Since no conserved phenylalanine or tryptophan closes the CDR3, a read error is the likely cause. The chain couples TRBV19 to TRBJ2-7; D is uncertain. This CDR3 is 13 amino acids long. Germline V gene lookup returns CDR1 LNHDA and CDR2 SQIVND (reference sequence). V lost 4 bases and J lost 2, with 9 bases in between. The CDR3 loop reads CASSSRQTYEQYS. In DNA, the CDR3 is TGTGCCAGTAGTAGTCGGCAAACCTACGAGCAGTACTCC.

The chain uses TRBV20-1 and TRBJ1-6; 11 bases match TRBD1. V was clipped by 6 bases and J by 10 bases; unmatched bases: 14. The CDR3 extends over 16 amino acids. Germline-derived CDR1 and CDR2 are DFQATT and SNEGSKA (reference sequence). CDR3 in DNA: TGCAGTGCCTCCGTGGGAGGACAGGGGGCCGGATCACCCCTCCACTTT. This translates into CSASVGGQGAGSPLHF.

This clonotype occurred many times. In nucleotides, the CDR3 is TGTGCCAGCAGTTCGAGGGCTAGCGATACAGATACGCAGTATTTT. Translating it yields CASSSRASDTDTQYF. This chain connects TRBV12-3 or TRBV12-4 to TRBJ2-3, with a possible D match to TRBD2 (6 bases). CDR3 length equals 15 residues. Trimming stripped 4 bases from V and 3 bases from J, with 14 bases between.

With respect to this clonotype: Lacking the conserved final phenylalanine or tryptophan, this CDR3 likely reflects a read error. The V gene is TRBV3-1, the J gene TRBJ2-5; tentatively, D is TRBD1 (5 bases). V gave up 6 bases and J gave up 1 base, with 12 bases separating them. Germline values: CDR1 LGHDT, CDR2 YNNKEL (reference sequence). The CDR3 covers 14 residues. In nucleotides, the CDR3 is TGTGCCAGCAGATTTCAGGGCGGCCAAGAGACCCAGTACCTC. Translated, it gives CASRFQGGQETQYL.

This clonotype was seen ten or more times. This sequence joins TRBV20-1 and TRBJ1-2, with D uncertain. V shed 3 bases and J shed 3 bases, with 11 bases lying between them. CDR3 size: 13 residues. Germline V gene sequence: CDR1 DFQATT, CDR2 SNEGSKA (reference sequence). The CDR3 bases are TGCAGTGCTAGTCGGGTCTCCCACTATGGCTACACCTTC. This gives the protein CSASRVSHYGYTF.

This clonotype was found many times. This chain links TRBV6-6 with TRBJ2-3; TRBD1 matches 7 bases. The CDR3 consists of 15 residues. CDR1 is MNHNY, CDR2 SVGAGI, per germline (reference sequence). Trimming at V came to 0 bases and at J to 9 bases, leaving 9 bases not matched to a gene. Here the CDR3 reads CASSYSNTGQRTQYF. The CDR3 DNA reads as TGTGCCAGCAGTTACTCGAATACGGGACAGAGGACGCAGTATTTT.

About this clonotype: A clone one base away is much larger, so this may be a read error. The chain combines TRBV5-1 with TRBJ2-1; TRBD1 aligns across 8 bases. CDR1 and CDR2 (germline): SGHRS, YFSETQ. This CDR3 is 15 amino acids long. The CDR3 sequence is CASSEGQGAYNGQFF. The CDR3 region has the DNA TGCGCCAGCAGCGAAGGACAGGGCGCCTACAATGGGCAGTTCTTC.

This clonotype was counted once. CDR3 coding DNA: TGTGCCAGCAGACAGGACAGGGACACTGAAGCTTTCTTT. Its translation is CASRQDRDTEAFF. The rearrangement links TRBV2 to TRBJ1-1; 8 bases are a match to TRBD1. Trimming took 6 bases from V and 3 from J; bases not matched to a gene: 3. The CDR3 extends over 13 amino acids. CDR1 and CDR2 from the germline V gene are SNHLY and FYNNEI.

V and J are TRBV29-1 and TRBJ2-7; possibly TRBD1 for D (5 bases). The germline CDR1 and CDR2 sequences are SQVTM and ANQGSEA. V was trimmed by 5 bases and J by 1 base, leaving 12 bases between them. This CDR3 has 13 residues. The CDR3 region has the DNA TGCAGCGTTCAAGGGGCAACGTCCTACGAGCAGTACTTC. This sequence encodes CSVQGATSYEQYF.

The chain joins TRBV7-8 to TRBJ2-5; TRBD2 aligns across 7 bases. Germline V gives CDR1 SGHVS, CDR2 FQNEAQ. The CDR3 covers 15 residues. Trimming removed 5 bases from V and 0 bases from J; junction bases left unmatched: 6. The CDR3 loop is CASSPWGGHQETQYF. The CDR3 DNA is TGTGCCAGCAGCCCGTGGGGGGGACACCAAGAGACCCAGTACTTC.

CDR3 nucleotide sequence: TGTGCCAGCAGTGTTCTAGCGGGAGGAACGTACAATGAGCAGTTCTTC. Its protein is CASSVLAGGTYNEQFF. V and J are TRBV25-1 and TRBJ2-1; 11 nucleotides line up with TRBD2. This CDR3 has 16 residues. Germline V gives CDR1 MGHDK, CDR2 SYGVNS. V shed 4 bases, J shed 4 bases, and the junction held 6 bases outside the gene matches.

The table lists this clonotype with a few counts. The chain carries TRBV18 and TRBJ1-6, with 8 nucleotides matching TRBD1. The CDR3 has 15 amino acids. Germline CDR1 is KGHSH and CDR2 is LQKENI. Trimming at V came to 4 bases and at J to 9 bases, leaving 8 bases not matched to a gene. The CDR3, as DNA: TGTGCCAGCTCACGGGAACAGGGGGTGGGTTCACCCCTCCACTTT. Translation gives CASSREQGVGSPLHF.

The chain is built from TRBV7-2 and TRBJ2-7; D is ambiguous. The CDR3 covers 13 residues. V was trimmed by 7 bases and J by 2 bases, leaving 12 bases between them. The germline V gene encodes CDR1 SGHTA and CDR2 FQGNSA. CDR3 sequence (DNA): TGTGCCAGCATCACGGCAGGAGCCTACGAGCAGTACTTC. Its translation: CASITAGAYEQYF.

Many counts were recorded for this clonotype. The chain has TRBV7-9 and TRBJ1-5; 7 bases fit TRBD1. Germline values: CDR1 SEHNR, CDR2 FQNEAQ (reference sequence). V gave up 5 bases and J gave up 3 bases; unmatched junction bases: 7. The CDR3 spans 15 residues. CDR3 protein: CASSPQGGPNQPQHF. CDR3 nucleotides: TGTGCCAGCAGCCCGCAAGGGGGCCCCAATCAGCCCCAGCATTTT.

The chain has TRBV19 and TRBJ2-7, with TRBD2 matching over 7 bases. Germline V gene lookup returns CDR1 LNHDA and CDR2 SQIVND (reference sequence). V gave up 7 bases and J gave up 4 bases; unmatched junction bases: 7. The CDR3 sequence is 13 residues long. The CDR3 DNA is TGTGCCAGTAATCTAGGGAGGGGATACGAGCAGTACTTC. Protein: CASNLGRGYEQYF.

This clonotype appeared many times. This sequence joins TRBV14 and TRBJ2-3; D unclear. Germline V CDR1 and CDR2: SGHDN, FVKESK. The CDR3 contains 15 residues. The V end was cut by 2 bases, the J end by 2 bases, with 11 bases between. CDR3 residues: CASSQTDLSTDTQYF. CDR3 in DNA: TGTGCCAGCAGCCAAACGGATCTATCCACAGATACGCAGTATTTT.